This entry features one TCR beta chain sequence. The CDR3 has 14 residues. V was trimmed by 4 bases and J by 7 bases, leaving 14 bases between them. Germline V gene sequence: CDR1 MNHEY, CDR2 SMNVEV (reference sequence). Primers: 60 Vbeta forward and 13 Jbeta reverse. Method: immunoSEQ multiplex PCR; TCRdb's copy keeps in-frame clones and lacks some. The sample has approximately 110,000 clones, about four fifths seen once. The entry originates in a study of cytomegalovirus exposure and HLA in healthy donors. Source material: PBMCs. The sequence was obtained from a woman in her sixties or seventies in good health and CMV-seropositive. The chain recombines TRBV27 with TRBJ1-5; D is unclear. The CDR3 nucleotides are TGTGCCAGCAGTTCCGCGGGAGACGGGCAGCCCCAGCATTTT. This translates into CASSSAGDGQPQHF.